What follows is one T cell receptor (beta chain) and its context. The DNA ends 3 residues before the CDR3 does, and the rest of the CDR3 is filled in from the germline J gene. This sample is drawn from a study of T cells in women clearing cervical HPV infection. Study background: Case blood was drawn a median about 150 days after lesion detection.

Profiled with immunoSEQ multiplex PCR; TCRdb holds only in-frame clones, not every one. Its table records around 41,000 clones. The germline V gene encodes CDR1 MDHEN and CDR2 SYDVKM. Trimming at V came to 3 bases and at J to 5 bases, leaving 5 bases not matched to a gene. The CDR3 sequence is 14 residues long. The receptor's source is a woman between 18 and 70 years old with a cervical HPV16 infection that either progressed to CIN3+ or cleared (not recorded which). The sample consisted of blood buffy coat. The rearrangement joins TRBV28 to TRBJ2-7; 9 bases line up with TRBD1. CDR3 sequence: CASSFLDRGNEQYF. CDR3 DNA (partial): TGTGCCAGCAGTTTCTTGGACAGGGGCAACGAG.